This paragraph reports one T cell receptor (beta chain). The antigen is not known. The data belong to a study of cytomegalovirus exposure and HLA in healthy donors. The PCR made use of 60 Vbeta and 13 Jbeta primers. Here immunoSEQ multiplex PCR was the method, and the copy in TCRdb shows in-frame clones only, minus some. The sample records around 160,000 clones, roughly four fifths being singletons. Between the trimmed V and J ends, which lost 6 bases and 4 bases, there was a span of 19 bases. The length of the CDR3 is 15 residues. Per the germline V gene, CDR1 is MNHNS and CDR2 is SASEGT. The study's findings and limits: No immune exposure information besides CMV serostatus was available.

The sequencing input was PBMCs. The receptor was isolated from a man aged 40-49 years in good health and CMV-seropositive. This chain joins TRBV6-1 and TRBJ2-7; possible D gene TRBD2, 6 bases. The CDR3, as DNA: TGTGCCAGCAGATTACCGGGACGGGGGACGTACGAGCAGTACTTC. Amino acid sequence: CASRLPGRGTYEQYF.